These 4 T cell receptor beta chains were sequenced from one sample in a study of T cell repertoires in cytomegalovirus infection. TCRdb re-derived calls from the reads in MiXCR, one entry per CDR3 protein. Of some 940,000 distinct CDR3 sequences in the sample, around 29% are singletons; the top ten hold roughly 13%. These receptors lack a known antigen. Here the sequenced sample was cultured CD8+ T cells from PBMCs, taken from culture after CMV antigen stimulation. The receptors were gathered from a human donor in good health (CMV status not recorded). Some clones in this sample may be carry-over from other donors' samples.

The V and J genes are TRBV5-4 and TRBJ2-7; TRBD1 matches at 7 bases. This CDR3 is built from 14 residues. The trim removed 4 bases at V and 2 bases at J, leaving 6 bases unmatched. Germline lookup yields CDR1 SGHNT and CDR2 YYREEE (reference sequence). The DNA for the CDR3 is TGTGCCAGCAGCATCGGACAGGATACCTACGAGCAGTACTTC. Protein sequence: CASSIGQDTYEQYF.

This clonotype was picked up a small number of times. The gene calls are TRBV27 and TRBJ2-3; tentative D call: TRBD1 (7 bases). The CDR3 spans 13 residues. Germline CDR1 and CDR2: MNHEY and SMNVEV (reference sequence). V lost 9 bases, J lost 6 bases, and 16 bases lay in between. Here the CDR3 reads CASRTGGSDTQYF. The CDR3 coding sequence is TGTGCCAGTCGGACAGGAGGGTCGGATACGCAGTATTTT.

About this clonotype itself: The final CDR3 position lacks the conserved phenylalanine or tryptophan, pointing to a likely read error. The chain carries TRBV10-2 and TRBJ2-3; D unresolved. CDR1 WSHSY and CDR2 SAAADI come from the germline V gene. This CDR3 spans 15 amino acids. V lost 2 bases, J lost 2 bases, and 11 bases lay in between. CDR3 nucleotide sequence: TGCGCCAGCAGTGAGGGGAATCCTACCACAGATACGCAGTATCTT. Amino acids: CASSEGNPTTDTQYL.

The chain has TRBV12-3 or TRBV12-4 and TRBJ2-1; no firm D call. The V end lost 7 bases, the J end lost 3 bases, and 13 bases lay between the germline ends. There are 14 residues in the CDR3. The CDR3 protein is CASTRPPGYNEQFF. For the CDR3, the DNA is TGTGCCAGCACCCGGCCGCCCGGCTACAATGAGCAGTTCTTC.